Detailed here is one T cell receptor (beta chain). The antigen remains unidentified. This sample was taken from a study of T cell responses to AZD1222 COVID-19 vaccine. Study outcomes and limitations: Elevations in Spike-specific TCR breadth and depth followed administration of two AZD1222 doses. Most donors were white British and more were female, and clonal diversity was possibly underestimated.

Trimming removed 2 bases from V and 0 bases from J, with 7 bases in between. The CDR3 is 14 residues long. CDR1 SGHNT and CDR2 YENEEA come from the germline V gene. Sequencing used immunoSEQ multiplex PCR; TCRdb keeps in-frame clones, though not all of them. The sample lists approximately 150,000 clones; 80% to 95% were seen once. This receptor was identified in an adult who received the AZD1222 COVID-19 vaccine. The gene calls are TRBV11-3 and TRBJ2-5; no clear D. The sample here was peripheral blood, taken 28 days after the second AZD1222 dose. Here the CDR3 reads CASSLSKYQETQYF. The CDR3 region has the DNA TGTGCCAGCAGCTTAAGCAAGTACCAAGAGACCCAGTACTTC.